The 25 T cell receptor beta chains below come from one sample, sequenced in a study of siplizumab effects on memory and regulatory T cells (dated by TCRdb to about 2019). Library preparation was by the immunoSEQ multiplex PCR assay. TCRdb obtained this table from immuneACCESS and retained in-frame rearrangements with V and J assigned. These tables miss some clones; where compared with another copy, unresolved V genes account for less than half of the shortfall, and the remainder is unexplained. Across this sample there are 100,000 or so clones, with more than 85% seen only once. The leading ten clones occupy roughly 1% of the sample. Sequencing was carried out using CD4+ T cells sorted from blood. The receptors here all came from a human donor in good health.

The V and J genes are TRBV15 and TRBJ1-1; the D is unclear. Trimming removed 3 bases at V and 10 bases at J, with 12 bases between. The CDR3 extends over 12 amino acids. Germline CDR1 and CDR2: LNHNV and YYDKDF (reference sequence). CDR3 sequence: CATSRGQDRAFF. The CDR3 DNA sequence: TGTGCCACCAGCAGGGGTCAGGACCGAGCTTTCTTT. The full variable domain, completed using reference TRBV15 and TRBJ1-1, is DAMVIQNPRYQVTQFGKPVTLSCSQTLNHNVMYWYQQKSSQAPKLLFHYYDKDFNNEADTPDNFQSRRPNTSFCFLDIRSPGLGDTAMYLCATSRGQDRAFFGQGTRLTVV.

The CDR3 region has the DNA TGTGCCAGCAGCCTGATATCCGATAGGATCGGATATGGCTACACCTTC. Translated, it gives CASSLISDRIGYGYTF. The chain couples TRBV9 to TRBJ1-2; no clear D gene. The ends were cut back, 4 bases at V and 5 bases at J, with 21 bases in the middle. Germline V gene sequence: CDR1 SGDLS, CDR2 YYNGEE. The CDR3 sequence is 16 residues long.

The chain recombines TRBV29-1 with TRBJ1-1; no firm D call. The CDR3 length is 10 residues. Germline CDR1 is SQVTM and CDR2 is ANQGSEA. V was trimmed by 3 bases and J by 3 bases, leaving 2 bases between them. CDR3 DNA: TGCAGCGTTGAGGACACTGAAGCTTTCTTT. This translates into CSVEDTEAFF. Looking up the rest from reference TRBV29-1 and TRBJ1-1 gives the full variable domain: SAVISQKPSRDICQRGTSLTIQCQVDSQVTMMFWYRQQPGQSLTLIATANQGSEATYESGFVIDKFPISRPNLTFSTLTVSNMSPEDSSIYLCSVEDTEAFFGQGTRLTVV.

This chain uses TRBV15 with TRBJ2-5; D call uncertain. Germline V gene lookup returns CDR1 LNHNV and CDR2 YYDKDF (reference sequence). The CDR3 contains 13 residues. Trimming cost V 6 bases and J 2 bases, with 10 bases left between them. The CDR3 coding sequence is TGTGCCACCAGACGGGCGGTTCAAGAGACCCAGTACTTC. Translating it yields CATRRAVQETQYF.

This chain uses TRBV28 with TRBJ1-2; possible D gene TRBD1, 6 bases. In germline, CDR1 is MDHEN, CDR2 SYDVKM. This CDR3 has 14 amino acids. V was pared by 3 bases and J by 8 bases, with 16 bases between. The CDR3 DNA sequence: TGTGCCAGCAGTTTTGACGGGACAACCGGAGGCTACACCTTC. This codes for CASSFDGTTGGYTF.

This clone has a single count. This sequence joins TRBV6-6 and TRBJ1-4; no reliable D call. The CDR3 totals 15 residues. Germline V gene lookup returns CDR1 MNHNY and CDR2 SVGAGI (reference sequence). Between the trimmed V and J ends, which lost 2 bases and 0 bases, there was a span of 7 bases. CDR3 loop: CASSYARATNEKLFF. The CDR3 DNA reads as TGTGCCAGCAGTTACGCCCGTGCAACTAATGAAAAACTGTTTTTT.

This clone came up once. The chain employs TRBV11-2 and TRBJ2-7, with D possibly TRBD2 on 6 matching bases. The V end was cut by 10 bases, the J end by 2 bases, with 18 bases between. The germline V gene encodes CDR1 SGHAT and CDR2 FQNNGV. This CDR3 contains 14 residues. Written as DNA, the CDR3 is TGTGCCACCCATCCGGGGGATTCGGCCTACGAGCAGTACTTC. The encoded protein is CATHPGDSAYEQYF.

The J gene is TRBJ2-7, the V gene TRBV18; D possibly corresponds to TRBD1 (5 bases). The CDR3 runs 15 residues. V shed 2 bases and J shed 2 bases, with 13 bases lying between them. CDR1 is KGHSH and CDR2 is LQKENI in the germline V gene. The CDR3 protein is CASSPTSRAPYEQYF. CDR3 DNA: TGTGCCAGCTCACCAACGTCCAGGGCCCCCTACGAGCAGTACTTC.

The chain links TRBV28 to TRBJ1-1, with D unclear. Trimming shortened V by 7 bases and J by 1 base, and 19 bases separated the two germline ends. The CDR3 length is 16 residues. The V gene's germline CDR1 is MDHEN and CDR2 SYDVKM. The CDR3 DNA sequence: TGTGCCAGCACTAATAATCGGGCACTCTCGAACACTGAAGCTTTCTTT. Amino acids: CASTNNRALSNTEAFF.

This clone appeared a single time. The V call is TRBV30, the J call TRBJ2-7, with 8 nucleotides matching TRBD1. In germline, CDR1 is GTSNPN, CDR2 SVGIG (reference sequence). The V segment lost 3 bases and the J segment 0 bases; nucleotides outside the gene matches: 7. The CDR3 has 15 amino acids. CDR3 region: CAWSPNRGVSYEQYF. CDR3 DNA sequence: TGTGCCTGGAGCCCCAACAGGGGGGTCTCCTACGAGCAGTACTTC. Full variable domain (outside the CDR3, taken from reference TRBV30 and TRBJ2-7): SQTIHQWPATLVQPVGSPLSLECTVEGTSNPNLYWYRQAAGRGLQLLFYSVGIGQISSEVPQNLSASRPQDRQFILSSKKLLLSDSGFYLCAWSPNRGVSYEQYFGPGTRLTVT.

The chain has TRBV29-1 and TRBJ1-3, with D tentatively TRBD1 (5 bases). CDR1 and CDR2 from the germline V gene are SQVTM and ANQGSEA. V was clipped by 7 bases and J by 2 bases, with 9 bases between them. The CDR3 is 12 amino acids. DNA for the CDR3: TGCAGCGCCGGGACGGCTGGAAACACCATATATTTT. Translation: CSAGTAGNTIYF.

The chain is built from TRBV7-8 and TRBJ1-4; maybe TRBD1 (6 bases). The CDR3 length is 16 residues. Trimming shortened V by 5 bases and J by 6 bases, and 19 bases separated the two germline ends. CDR1 and CDR2 from the germline V gene are SGHVS and FQNEAQ. CDR3 coding DNA: TGTGCCAGCAGCGACCACATCAGGGGTAGTCATGAAAAACTGTTTTTT. Amino acids: CASSDHIRGSHEKLFF.

The chain combines TRBV19 with TRBJ2-1; TRBD2 matches 9 bases. CDR1 and CDR2 from the germline V gene are LNHDA and SQIVND (reference sequence). The CDR3 has 14 amino acids. Losses at the gene ends were 4 bases for V and 8 bases for J; bases not matched to a gene: 6. The CDR3 sequence: CASSRASGTHEQFF. As DNA, the CDR3 is TGTGCCAGTAGTAGAGCTAGCGGGACCCATGAGCAGTTCTTC.

The J gene is TRBJ1-2, the V gene TRBV27; no definite D call. Trimming took 5 bases from V and 7 from J, leaving 23 bases between them. The CDR3 extends over 16 amino acids. Germline V gene data show CDR1 as MNHEY and CDR2 as SMNVEV (reference sequence). CDR3: CASSDPMAGSGGGYTF. Here the CDR3 DNA reads TGTGCCAGCAGTGACCCAATGGCAGGTTCGGGCGGTGGCTACACCTTC.

This chain connects TRBV29-1 to TRBJ1-2, with D unclear. The V end was cut by 2 bases, the J end by 3 bases, with 7 bases between. CDR3 length equals 12 residues. CDR1 is SQVTM and CDR2 is ANQGSEA in the germline V gene. This chain's CDR3 is CSVEWQDYGYTF. CDR3 bases: TGCAGCGTTGAATGGCAGGACTATGGCTACACCTTC. The full variable domain, its missing parts supplied by reference TRBV29-1 and TRBJ1-2, is SAVISQKPSRDICQRGTSLTIQCQVDSQVTMMFWYRQQPGQSLTLIATANQGSEATYESGFVIDKFPISRPNLTFSTLTVSNMSPEDSSIYLCSVEWQDYGYTFGSGTRLTVV.

V usage is TRBV19 and J usage is TRBJ2-7; 8 positions agree with TRBD1. V lost 5 bases, J lost 5 bases, and 8 bases stayed unmatched. Germline V gives CDR1 LNHDA, CDR2 SQIVND (reference sequence). The CDR3 covers 14 residues. CDR3 residues: CASSPGDRFDEQYF. The CDR3 DNA reads as TGTGCCAGTAGTCCTGGGGACAGGTTTGACGAGCAGTACTTC.

The chain joins TRBV6-4 to TRBJ2-1; 8 nucleotides line up with TRBD2. Germline-derived CDR1 and CDR2 are MRHNA and SNTAGT. This CDR3 is built from 15 residues. With 7 bases clipped from V and 0 bases from J, the junction kept 5 bases outside the gene matches. The DNA of the CDR3 is TGTGCCAGCAAAAGCGGGAGTTCCTCCTACAATGAGCAGTTCTTC. Protein product: CASKSGSSSYNEQFF.

This chain joins TRBV2 and TRBJ2-1; tentatively, D is TRBD1 (5 bases). V lost 5 bases, J lost 6 bases, and 11 bases lay in between. From germline, CDR1 is SNHLY and CDR2 FYNNEI. The CDR3 spans 13 residues. The CDR3: CASSTRVPNEQFF. Written as DNA, the CDR3 is TGTGCCAGCAGTACCAGGGTCCCCAATGAGCAGTTCTTC.

The chain joins TRBV5-4 to TRBJ2-1; 9 bases align to TRBD2. CDR1 is SGHNT and CDR2 is YYREEE in the germline V gene (reference sequence). V lost 4 bases to trimming and J lost 5 bases; unmatched junction nucleotides: 7. This CDR3 spans 15 amino acids. This CDR3 reads CASSSSRGGDNEQFF. DNA of the CDR3: TGTGCCAGCAGCAGTTCCCGCGGGGGGGACAATGAGCAGTTCTTC.

As regards this clone: The junction differs from germline at one of its ends, possibly a read error. The rearrangement joins TRBV2 to TRBJ2-3; tentatively, D is TRBD1 (6 bases). Germline values: CDR1 SNHLY, CDR2 FYNNEI. The CDR3 totals 15 residues. Here the CDR3 reads CASEWTGQITDTQCF. CDR3 DNA sequence: TGTGCCAGCGAGTGGACGGGACAAATCACAGATACGCAGTGTTTT.

The V call is TRBV5-1, the J call TRBJ1-2; D perhaps matches TRBD1 (6 bases). The CDR3 loop spans 13 amino acids. Trimming removed 1 base at V and 4 bases at J, with 8 bases between. In germline, CDR1 is SGHRS, CDR2 YFSETQ. Here the CDR3 DNA reads TGCGCCAGCAGCTTGCAACAGGGCTATGGCTACACCTTC. Its translation is CASSLQQGYGYTF.

This clone was seen once. The V and J genes are TRBV2 and TRBJ1-5; TRBD1 might be the D (6 bases). The germline CDR1 and CDR2 sequences are SNHLY and FYNNEI. The CDR3 loop spans 14 amino acids. Trimming removed 2 bases at V and 6 bases at J, with 11 bases between. For the CDR3, the DNA is TGTGCCAGCAGTGAAAGGACAGTCGCTCAGCCCCAGCATTTT. Translated: CASSERTVAQPQHF.

The chain carries TRBV10-3 and TRBJ2-3, with D possibly TRBD1 on 5 matching bases. CDR1 and CDR2 (germline): ENHRY, SYGVKD. The CDR3 sequence is 13 residues long. Trimming took off 7 bases at V and 2 bases at J, with 10 bases between the two ends. The CDR3 reads CAIMSGNTDTQYF. Here the CDR3 DNA reads TGTGCCATCATGTCAGGGAACACAGATACGCAGTATTTT.

This chain uses TRBV27 with TRBJ1-5; 7 bases are a match to TRBD1. Germline CDR1 and CDR2: MNHEY and SMNVEV (reference sequence). The V gene end was trimmed by 2 bases and the J gene end by 5 bases; junction bases not matched to a gene: 6. CDR3 size: 15 residues. The CDR3 sequence is CASSLIPGGDQPQHF. In nucleotides, the CDR3 is TGTGCCAGCAGTTTAATCCCAGGGGGAGATCAGCCCCAGCATTTT.

The gene calls are TRBV28 and TRBJ2-3, with 8 bases fitting TRBD2. The germline V gene has CDR1 MDHEN and CDR2 SYDVKM. J lost 2 bases, V lost 7 bases, and 5 bases had no gene match. This CDR3 region has 14 residues. CDR3 sequence: CASTLAGITDTQYF. In nucleotides, the CDR3 is TGTGCCAGCACCCTAGCGGGCATCACAGATACGCAGTATTTT.